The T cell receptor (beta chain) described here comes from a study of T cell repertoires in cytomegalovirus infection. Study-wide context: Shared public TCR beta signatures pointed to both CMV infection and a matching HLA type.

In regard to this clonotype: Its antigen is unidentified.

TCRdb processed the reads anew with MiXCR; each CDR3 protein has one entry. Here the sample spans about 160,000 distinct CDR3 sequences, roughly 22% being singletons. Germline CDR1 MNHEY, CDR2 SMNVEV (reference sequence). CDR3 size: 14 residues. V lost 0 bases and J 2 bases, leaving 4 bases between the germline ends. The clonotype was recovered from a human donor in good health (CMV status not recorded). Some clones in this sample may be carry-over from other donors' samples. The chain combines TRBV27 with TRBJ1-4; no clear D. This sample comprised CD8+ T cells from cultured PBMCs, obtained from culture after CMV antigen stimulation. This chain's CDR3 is CASSLSGTNEKLFF. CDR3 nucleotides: TGTGCCAGCAGTTTATCCGGCACTAATGAAAAACTGTTTTTT.